Sequencing of this T cell receptor (beta chain) was carried out in a study of blood T cells in healthy people across ages. Germline V gives CDR1 DFQATT, CDR2 SNEGSKA (reference sequence). V gave up 1 base and J gave up 2 bases; unmatched junction bases: 5. The CDR3 totals 16 residues. It was with a sample-barcoded 5' primer and a J-beta primer mix that a second PCR of roughly 7 to 12 cycles was run. TCRdb re-analysed the 5' RACE reads in MiXCR, keeping a single row per CDR3 protein. The table includes about 1.6 million distinct CDR3 sequences, about 35% detected once. This sequence joins TRBV20-1 and TRBJ2-7; 13 nucleotides match TRBD2. The origin of this receptor is a woman aged 25 to 39 in good health. The specimen was blood. CDR3 in amino acids: CSARVGLAGDPYEQYF. DNA for the CDR3: TGCAGTGCTAGAGTCGGACTAGCGGGAGATCCCTACGAGCAGTACTTC.